The 18 T cell receptor beta chains below all came from one sample that was sequenced in a study of blood T cells in healthy people across ages. A J-beta primer mix and a sample-barcoded 5' primer were used in a second PCR of roughly 7 to 12 cycles. TCRdb reprocessed the 5' RACE reads via MiXCR and lists one record per CDR3 protein. The sample records about 1.4 million distinct CDR3 sequences, approximately 60% being singletons. The source material was blood. These receptors all stem from a man between 18 and 29 years old in good health.

The chain links TRBV12-3 or TRBV12-4 to TRBJ2-3, with 9 bases aligning to TRBD2. V shed 7 bases and J 5 bases; nucleotides not matched to a gene: 7. This CDR3 has 14 residues. CDR3 sequence (DNA): TGTGCCAGCACTCCTAGCGGGAACCTAGATACGCAGTATTTT. It encodes CASTPSGNLDTQYF.

The chain couples TRBV7-2 to TRBJ2-7, with a tentative D call TRBD2 (6 bases). The CDR3 is 12 residues long. Germline CDR1 is SGHTA and CDR2 is FQGNSA. Trimming cost V 3 bases and J 12 bases, with 15 bases left between them. The CDR3 sequence: CASSLDSGDPYF. The CDR3 DNA follows: TGTGCCAGCAGCTTGGATTCGGGGGATCCGTACTTC.

The V gene is TRBV7-9, the J gene TRBJ2-7; 9 bases fit TRBD2. J gave up 4 bases and V 3 bases, and 7 bases lay outside the gene matches. Germline V gene lookup returns CDR1 SEHNR and CDR2 FQNEAQ (reference sequence). The CDR3 covers 15 residues. As DNA, the CDR3 is TGTGCCAGCAGCTTTGCGAGCGGGGGGAGATACGAGCAGTACTTC. Amino acids: CASSFASGGRYEQYF.

This chain uses TRBV7-2 with TRBJ2-7, with D perhaps TRBD1 or TRBD2 (8 bases each). The CDR3 is made up of 16 amino acids. Trimming removed 4 bases from V and 5 bases from J, with 21 bases in between. Looked up from germline, CDR1 is SGHTA and CDR2 is FQGNSA. Here the CDR3 reads CASSSGGLQGADEQYF. Written as DNA, the CDR3 is TGTGCCAGCAGCTCGGGGGGGTTGCAGGGGGCAGACGAGCAGTACTTC.

V usage is TRBV12-3 or TRBV12-4 and J usage is TRBJ1-2, with TRBD1 matching over 8 bases. The junction had 6 bases not matched to a gene; V was cut back by 6 bases and J by 3 bases. There are 14 residues in the CDR3. The CDR3 coding sequence is TGTGCCAGCAGCTCGGACAGGGAGGACTATGGCTACACCTTC. This encodes CASSSDREDYGYTF.

The gene calls are TRBV20-1 and TRBJ2-1; TRBD2 agrees at 8 bases. The CDR3 totals 15 residues. Germline V gives CDR1 DFQATT, CDR2 SNEGSKA (reference sequence). V was clipped by 5 bases and J by 1 base; unmatched bases: 7. CDR3 in amino acids: CSAHDGGASYNEQFF. The DNA of the CDR3 is TGCAGTGCTCACGACGGGGGGGCGTCCTACAATGAGCAGTTCTTC.

The rearrangement joins TRBV5-1 to TRBJ2-1; D may be TRBD1 or TRBD2 (5 bases each). The CDR3 extends over 15 amino acids. In germline, CDR1 is SGHRS, CDR2 YFSETQ. With 1 base removed from V and 4 bases from J, the gap between germline ends came to 12 bases. The CDR3 spells CASSLRLGVYNEQFF. In nucleotides, the CDR3 is TGCGCCAGCAGCTTGAGGTTGGGGGTTTACAATGAGCAGTTCTTC.

A few counts support this clonotype. J is TRBJ2-4 and V is TRBV3-1; the D gene could be TRBD1 or TRBD2 (6 bases each). The CDR3 extends over 14 amino acids. Germline assignment: CDR1 LGHDT and CDR2 YNNKEL (reference sequence). V lost 0 bases, J lost 14 bases, and 17 bases lay in between. The CDR3 protein is CASSQDPTAGHKYF. The CDR3 DNA is TGTGCCAGCAGCCAAGATCCGACCGCGGGACATAAGTACTTC. The variable domain in full, with the rest retrieved from reference TRBV3-1 and TRBJ2-4, is DTAVSQTPKYLVTQMGNDKSIKCEQNLGHDTMYWYKQDSKKFLKIMFSYNNKELIINETVPNRFSPKSPDKAHLNLHINSLELGDSAVYFCASSQDPTAGHKYFGAGTRLSVL.

In the case of this clonotype: Since a much larger clone is just one base distant, this may be a read error. The chain carries TRBV11-2 and TRBJ2-7, with a weak D call TRBD1 (6 bases). The germline V gene has CDR1 SGHAT and CDR2 FQNNGV. V was pared by 5 bases and J by 4 bases, with 15 bases between. CDR3 length: 14 amino acids. The CDR3, as DNA: TGTGCCAGCAGCGTATGGGACACCCTTTACGAGCAGTACTTC. Its translation is CASSVWDTLYEQYF.

V and J are TRBV27 and TRBJ2-1; D gene uncertain. Between the trimmed V and J ends, which lost 5 bases and 13 bases, there was a span of 15 bases. Per the germline V gene, CDR1 is MNHEY and CDR2 is SMNVEV (reference sequence). The CDR3 length is 12 residues. The CDR3 loop reads CASSRQLVPQFF. CDR3 nucleotides: TGTGCCAGCAGTCGCCAACTTGTACCCCAGTTCTTC.

V is TRBV25-1 and J is TRBJ2-1; 12 nucleotides match TRBD2. Germline V gene sequence: CDR1 MGHDK, CDR2 SYGVNS. This CDR3 is built from 21 residues. With V trimmed by 2 bases and J by 8 bases, 22 bases remained unmatched. CDR3 residues: CASSEGVTPGLAGGVRDEQFF. The DNA for the CDR3 is TGTGCCAGCAGTGAAGGAGTAACTCCTGGTCTAGCGGGAGGGGTTCGTGATGAGCAGTTCTTC.

The CDR3 protein is CASSSGTLRGEQYF. CDR3 bases: TGTGCCAGCAGCTCAGGGACATTAAGGGGTGAGCAGTACTTC. This rearrangement joins TRBV7-2 to TRBJ2-7; TRBD1 is a possible D gene (6 bases). This CDR3 has 14 amino acids. Trimming shortened V by 4 bases and J by 7 bases, and 17 bases separated the two germline ends. Germline V gives CDR1 SGHTA, CDR2 FQGNSA.

This clonotype was recorded a few times. The chain combines TRBV4-2 with TRBJ2-1; 7 bases line up with TRBD2. The junction had 7 bases not matched to a gene; V was cut back by 0 bases and J by 8 bases. From germline, CDR1 is LGHNA and CDR2 YNFKEQ. CDR3 size: 15 residues. The CDR3 spells CASSQESSGRDEQFF. The CDR3 nucleotides are TGTGCCAGCAGCCAAGAATCTAGCGGTCGTGATGAGCAGTTCTTC.

This rearrangement joins TRBV20-1 to TRBJ2-7; D is uncertain. V lost 1 base, J lost 4 bases, and 8 bases lay in between. Germline-derived CDR1 and CDR2 are DFQATT and SNEGSKA (reference sequence). The CDR3 sequence is 12 residues long. Written as DNA, the CDR3 is TGCAGTGCTAGAGCCAAGATTTACGAGCAGTACTTC. Its protein is CSARAKIYEQYF.

This chain links TRBV27 with TRBJ2-1; 10 nucleotides agree with TRBD2. Germline V lookup: CDR1 MNHEY, CDR2 SMNVEV (reference sequence). The CDR3 runs to 14 residues. V was clipped by 5 bases and J by 9 bases; unmatched bases: 7. The CDR3 nucleotides read TGTGCCAGCAGTCCAGCGGGGGGGCTTTCTGAGCAGTTCTTC. It specifies CASSPAGGLSEQFF.

The genes are TRBV6-1 and TRBJ2-1; TRBD2 is a possible D gene (6 bases). This CDR3 contains 22 residues. Germline V lookup: CDR1 MNHNS, CDR2 SASEGT. V was clipped by 4 bases and J by 5 bases, with 36 bases between them. CDR3 protein: CASSAPGEVEDSVVALHNEQFF. In nucleotides, the CDR3 is TGTGCCAGCAGTGCCCCGGGGGAGGTCGAAGATTCTGTTGTTGCTCTTCACAATGAGCAGTTCTTC.

In this sample, this clonotype turned up a few times. The V gene is TRBV6-5, the J gene TRBJ2-3, with D perhaps assigned TRBD1 or TRBD2 (5 bases each). The germline V gene has CDR1 MNHEY and CDR2 SVGAGI. The CDR3 spans 15 residues. Trimming took off 3 bases at V and 5 bases at J, with 15 bases between the two ends. The CDR3 coding sequence is TGTGCCAGCAGTTATTCCGGGACCAAGGGAGATACGCAGTATTTT. This translates into CASSYSGTKGDTQYF.

The CDR3 spells CATSRVGQGSYNEQYF. The DNA for the CDR3 is TGTGCCACCAGCAGAGTTGGACAGGGCTCCTACAATGAGCAGTACTTC. V usage is TRBV15 and J usage is TRBJ2-1; TRBD1 agrees at 8 bases. Gene TRBJ2-7 matches the end of the DNA better, so the J call may be wrong. This CDR3 has 16 amino acids. Germline V gene data show CDR1 as LNHNV and CDR2 as YYDKDF (reference sequence).